This TCR beta chain was obtained from a study of T cells after yellow fever vaccination. Germline CDR1 is DFQATT and CDR2 is SNEGSKA (reference sequence). Germline trimming cut 3 bases from V and 2 bases from J; bases unmatched to any gene: 7. The CDR3 runs 16 residues. Using its own MiXCR run on the 5' RACE reads, TCRdb lists one record per CDR3 protein. This table has 450,000 to 650,000 distinct CDR3 sequences, around a fifth appearing once. The sequence was obtained from a man aged 18-30 years who received the YFV17D yellow fever vaccine. V gene TRBV20-1 combines with J gene TRBJ2-3; 11 nucleotides line up with TRBD1. The sample consisted of PBMCs, taken approximately 22 days after the first yellow fever vaccination. The CDR3 DNA reads TGCAGTGCTAGGACGCCGGGACAGGGGGACACAGATACGCAGTATTTT. This translates into CSARTPGQGDTDTQYF.